The 29 T cell receptor beta chains below all came from one sample that was sequenced in a study of shared clonotypes between healthy human individuals. Naive CD8 cells lacked CD45RO, underwent positive selection for CCR7 and left out terminally differentiated effector memory CD45RA+ cells. The protocol was immunoSEQ multiplex PCR, while the TCRdb copy is restricted to in-frame clones and leaves out a portion. The table shows about 2.2 million clones, with 93% occurring only once. Source material: naive CD8+ T cells from PBMCs. Receptors were obtained from a man aged 18 to 29 in good health. Some clones in this sample may be carry-over from other donors' samples.

The chain employs TRBV7-8 and TRBJ2-2; TRBD2 matches 10 bases. V dropped 3 bases and J dropped 7; count of bases not matched to a gene: 8. The CDR3 contains 16 residues. CDR1 and CDR2 (germline): SGHVS, FQNEAQ. The CDR3 here is CASSLSGRGFGGELFF. The CDR3 nucleotides read TGTGCCAGCAGCTTGAGCGGGAGGGGTTTCGGCGGGGAGCTGTTTTTT.

The chain couples TRBV5-1 to TRBJ2-7; 7 positions agree with TRBD1. Germline V gives CDR1 SGHRS, CDR2 YFSETQ. The CDR3 totals 15 residues. With 4 bases clipped from V and 0 bases from J, the junction kept 7 bases outside the gene matches. The CDR3 DNA reads TGCGCCAGCAGCCCCGGGACAGTGAGCTCCTACGAGCAGTACTTC. Translation gives CASSPGTVSSYEQYF.

The chain joins TRBV5-1 to TRBJ2-3; possibly TRBD1 or TRBD2 for D (7 bases each). V was shortened by 4 bases and J by 2 bases, with 14 bases between the two germline ends. This CDR3 has 15 amino acids. Germline V CDR1 and CDR2: SGHRS, YFSETQ. The CDR3, as DNA: TGCGCCAGCAGCCCTCAGGGGGGGGACACAGATACGCAGTATTTT. Its protein is CASSPQGGDTDTQYF. The full variable domain, with the rest looked up from reference TRBV5-1 and TRBJ2-3, is KAGVTQTPRYLIKTRGQQVTLSCSPISGHRSVSWYQQTPGQGLQFLFEYFSETQRNKGNFPGRFSGRQFSNSRSEMNVSTLELGDSALYLCASSPQGGDTDTQYFGPGTRLTVL.

The chain has TRBV11-2 and TRBJ2-1; 7 bases are a match to TRBD1. V trimming: 5 bases; J trimming: 6 bases; junction bases outside the gene matches: 10. Germline values: CDR1 SGHAT, CDR2 FQNNGV. CDR3 length: 15 residues. CDR3 region: CASSQAGGWGNEQFF. Written as DNA, the CDR3 is TGTGCCAGCAGCCAAGCAGGGGGATGGGGCAATGAGCAGTTCTTC.

V and J are TRBV6-6 and TRBJ1-4; D uncertain. V was cut by 3 bases and J by 0 bases, with 8 bases left in between. The CDR3 runs 15 residues. The germline gives CDR1 MNHNY, CDR2 SVGAGI (reference sequence). The CDR3 nucleotides read TGTGCCAGCAGTTATACGAGCGCAACTAATGAAAAACTGTTTTTT. Translation: CASSYTSATNEKLFF.

The rearrangement uses TRBV7-9 and TRBJ1-2; D is ambiguous. The CDR3 extends over 14 amino acids. V dropped 3 bases and J dropped 1 base, with 9 bases sitting between them. Germline loops: CDR1 SEHNR, CDR2 FQNEAQ (reference sequence). CDR3 protein: CASSFGEVNYGYTF. The CDR3 nucleotides are TGTGCCAGCAGCTTTGGAGAGGTTAACTATGGCTACACCTTC.

V is TRBV27 and J is TRBJ2-7, with D unresolved. This CDR3 spans 14 amino acids. V shed 4 bases and J shed 0 bases, with 10 bases lying between them. Germline values: CDR1 MNHEY, CDR2 SMNVEV (reference sequence). CDR3 protein: CASSYTPYSYEQYF. CDR3 in DNA: TGTGCCAGCAGTTATACTCCTTACTCCTACGAGCAGTACTTC.

This clone was found once. The chain uses TRBV11-2 and TRBJ2-3; 13 nucleotides match TRBD2. Germline V gene sequence: CDR1 SGHAT, CDR2 FQNNGV. V dropped 5 bases and J dropped 4; count of bases not matched to a gene: 9. The CDR3 extends over 17 amino acids. The CDR3 loop reads CASSVNGLAGAPDTQYF. For the CDR3, the DNA is TGTGCCAGCAGCGTGAATGGACTAGCGGGAGCCCCAGATACGCAGTATTTT.

The rearrangement links TRBV7-9 to TRBJ2-3; D uncertain. The V and J ends lost 1 base and 2 bases respectively, with 13 bases between them. The CDR3 has 16 residues. Germline V gives CDR1 SEHNR, CDR2 FQNEAQ (reference sequence). CDR3 nucleotide sequence: TGTGCCAGCAGCTTAGGTATATGGTACGTCACAGATACGCAGTATTTT. Its translation: CASSLGIWYVTDTQYF.

The rearrangement uses TRBV10-2 and TRBJ2-5, with D perhaps matching TRBD2 (6 bases). V was pared by 6 bases and J by 1 base, with 15 bases between. The CDR3 consists of 15 residues. Germline CDR1 is WSHSY and CDR2 is SAAADI. The CDR3 nucleotides are TGCGCCAGCAGGGTTGGTAGCGGCCCCCAAGAGACCCAGTACTTC. This sequence encodes CASRVGSGPQETQYF.

This clone appeared a few times. This chain uses TRBV7-4 with TRBJ1-5; weak D call: TRBD1 (6 bases). The ends were cut back, 11 bases at V and 5 bases at J, with 13 bases in the middle. The CDR3 is 12 residues long. Germline-derived CDR1 and CDR2 are SGHVT and SQSDAQ. The CDR3 protein is CADEQGDQPQHF. The CDR3 DNA follows: TGTGCCGACGAACAGGGCGATCAGCCCCAGCATTTT.

V gene TRBV15 combines with J gene TRBJ2-6; D may be TRBD1 (5 bases). Germline V gene lookup returns CDR1 LNHNV and CDR2 YYDKDF (reference sequence). The germline V and J ends were trimmed by 6 bases and 2 bases, with 14 bases remaining between them. The length of the CDR3 is 16 residues. CDR3 sequence: CATRPRPGTGANVLTF. CDR3 sequence (DNA): TGTGCCACCAGACCACGGCCAGGGACTGGGGCCAACGTCCTGACTTTC. The whole variable domain, remainder taken from reference TRBV15 and TRBJ2-6, is DAMVIQNPRYQVTQFGKPVTLSCSQTLNHNVMYWYQQKSSQAPKLLFHYYDKDFNNEADTPDNFQSRRPNTSFCFLDIRSPGLGDTAMYLCATRPRPGTGANVLTFGAGSRLTVL.

This sequence joins TRBV4-2 and TRBJ2-7; TRBD2 aligns across 9 bases. Germline trimming cut 1 base from V and 3 bases from J; bases unmatched to any gene: 10. The CDR3 runs to 17 residues. Germline V gives CDR1 LGHNA, CDR2 YNFKEQ. The CDR3 coding sequence is TGTGCCAGCAGCCAAGCGGCAGTCCTAGCGGGATTCTACGAGCAGTACTTC. This encodes CASSQAAVLAGFYEQYF.

The chain employs TRBV9 and TRBJ2-1, with 7 bases aligning to TRBD1. Germline-derived CDR1 and CDR2 are SGDLS and YYNGEE. Trimming cost V 3 bases and J 10 bases; bases outside gene matches: 7. The CDR3 covers 13 residues. CDR3 DNA: TGTGCCAGCAGCGCGACAGGGCTCAAGGAGCAGTTCTTC. This encodes CASSATGLKEQFF.

CDR3 nucleotides: TGTGCCAGCAGCAGAATTCCAAGCTATGGCTACACCTTC. Its translation: CASSRIPSYGYTF. The V call is TRBV27, the J call TRBJ1-2; no clear D. Germline-derived CDR1 and CDR2 are MNHEY and SMNVEV (reference sequence). The CDR3 is 13 residues long. V was trimmed by 6 bases and J by 4 bases, leaving 12 bases between them.

V is TRBV29-1 and J is TRBJ1-1; D unresolved. The length of the CDR3 is 12 residues. Trimming took off 7 bases at V and 5 bases at J, with 14 bases between the two ends. Germline CDR1 is SQVTM and CDR2 is ANQGSEA. CDR3 in DNA: TGCAGCGCTTTCGGGCTGGGGACTGAAGCTTTCTTT. This codes for CSAFGLGTEAFF.

Regarding this clone: The sample holds other DNA sequences that translate to the same CDR3. The J gene is TRBJ1-5, the V gene TRBV27; TRBD1 matches at 9 bases. V shed 3 bases, J shed 6 bases, and the junction held 3 bases outside the gene matches. From germline, CDR1 is MNHEY and CDR2 SMNVEV (reference sequence). This CDR3 region has 14 residues. The CDR3 protein is CASSLGTGTQPQHF. The CDR3 DNA reads as TGTGCCAGCAGTTTGGGGACAGGGACTCAGCCCCAGCATTTT.

The gene calls are TRBV7-9 and TRBJ1-4, with D perhaps TRBD1 (5 bases). The V end lost 1 base, the J end lost 8 bases, and 11 bases lay between the germline ends. The germline V gene encodes CDR1 SEHNR and CDR2 FQNEAQ (reference sequence). This CDR3 region has 14 residues. This chain's CDR3 is CASSLGGAEEKLFF. The CDR3 nucleotides are TGTGCCAGCAGCTTAGGAGGGGCAGAGGAAAAACTGTTTTTT.

The V gene is TRBV5-1, the J gene TRBJ2-7; TRBD2 matches 7 bases. This CDR3 contains 14 residues. V was clipped by 0 bases and J by 2 bases; unmatched bases: 2. Germline V gene data show CDR1 as SGHRS and CDR2 as YFSETQ. The CDR3 DNA sequence: TGCGCCAGCAGCTTGGGACTAGCTACCTACGAGCAGTACTTC. It translates to CASSLGLATYEQYF.

V and J are TRBV7-2 and TRBJ2-7; 11 bases line up with TRBD2. Per germline, CDR1 SGHTA and CDR2 FQGNSA. This CDR3 is built from 16 residues. V gave up 2 bases and J gave up 5 bases; unmatched junction bases: 8. The CDR3 here is CASSLRKLAGVDEQYF. Written as DNA, the CDR3 is TGTGCCAGCAGCTTACGAAAACTAGCGGGAGTTGACGAGCAGTACTTC. Based on the CDR3 plus reference TRBV7-2 and TRBJ2-7, the full variable domain is GAGVSQSPSNKVTEKGKDVELRCDPISGHTALYWYRQSLGQGLEFLIYFQGNSAPDKSGLPSDRFSAERTGGSVSTLTIQRTQQEDSAVYLCASSLRKLAGVDEQYFGPGTRLTVT.

The chain employs TRBV4-1 and TRBJ2-4; TRBD1 might be the D (6 bases). Trimming left V 2 bases short and J 10 bases short, with 21 bases between. The germline V gene has CDR1 MGHRA and CDR2 YSYEKL. The CDR3 loop spans 16 amino acids. CDR3 in DNA: TGCGCCAGCAGCCAACTTGGGAACAGGGCCCCGGGTATTCAGTACTTC. Its translation is CASSQLGNRAPGIQYF.

A note on this clone: The sample has other DNA sequences that encode this CDR3 too. The chain couples TRBV9 to TRBJ2-7, with 10 nucleotides matching TRBD2. V lost 5 bases, J lost 0 bases, and 2 bases stayed unmatched. Germline assignment: CDR1 SGDLS and CDR2 YYNGEE. The CDR3 totals 14 residues. In nucleotides, the CDR3 is TGTGCCAGCAGTCCTAGCGGGAGCTCCTACGAGCAGTACTTC. Its protein product is CASSPSGSSYEQYF.

The chain joins TRBV6-1 to TRBJ1-2; perhaps TRBD1 as D (5 bases). Trimming stripped 4 bases from V and 4 bases from J, with 13 bases between. This CDR3 comprises 14 residues. Germline CDR1 MNHNS, CDR2 SASEGT. The CDR3 here is CASSGQGTSYGYTF. The CDR3, as DNA: TGTGCCAGCAGTGGACAAGGGACCTCCTATGGCTACACCTTC.

The chain joins TRBV28 to TRBJ2-7; TRBD1 is a possible D gene (5 bases). CDR1 is MDHEN, CDR2 SYDVKM, per germline. This CDR3 region has 13 residues. The germline V and J ends were trimmed by 3 bases and 3 bases, with 9 bases remaining between them. The CDR3 nucleotides read TGTGCCAGCAGTTTGACAGAAGACTACGAGCAGTACTTC. Translation: CASSLTEDYEQYF.

The V gene is TRBV7-9, the J gene TRBJ1-1, with D unresolved. Germline assignment: CDR1 SEHNR and CDR2 FQNEAQ (reference sequence). The CDR3 covers 16 residues. Trimming removed 6 bases at V and 0 bases at J, with 17 bases between. The CDR3 nucleotides read TGTGCCAGCAGTATGGACGGAGCGGGCATGAACACTGAAGCTTTCTTT. It translates to CASSMDGAGMNTEAFF.

The chain uses TRBV29-1 and TRBJ2-3, with D possibly being TRBD1 or TRBD2 (6 bases each). V was shortened by 7 bases and J by 4 bases, with 9 bases between the two germline ends. Germline loops: CDR1 SQVTM, CDR2 ANQGSEA. The CDR3 has 11 residues. DNA of the CDR3: TGCAGCGGGAGGGGGTCAGATACGCAGTATTTT. This sequence encodes CSGRGSDTQYF.

The rearrangement uses TRBV6-1 and TRBJ2-1; 8 bases map to TRBD2. The CDR3 consists of 16 residues. CDR1 and CDR2 (germline): MNHNS, SASEGT. The V segment lost 0 bases and the J segment 4 bases; nucleotides outside the gene matches: 5. The CDR3 reads CASSEAGERGYNEQFF. For the CDR3, the DNA is TGTGCCAGCAGTGAAGCGGGGGAGCGGGGGTACAATGAGCAGTTCTTC.

The CDR3 DNA reads TGTGCCAGCAGTTTTGGCTGGGCCACTGAAGCTTTCTTT. Protein: CASSFGWATEAFF. The genes are TRBV27 and TRBJ1-1; D remains ambiguous. CDR3 length: 13 residues. With 3 bases removed from V and 4 bases from J, the gap between germline ends came to 9 bases. Germline CDR1 reads MNHEY; CDR2 reads SMNVEV (reference sequence).

This clone appeared once. V and J are TRBV4-2 and TRBJ2-1, with TRBD2 matching 7 bases. There are 16 residues in the CDR3. The germline V gene has CDR1 LGHNA and CDR2 YNFKEQ. V lost 0 bases and J lost 8; bases outside the gene matches: 10. The CDR3 sequence: CASSQEWLAESDEQFF. CDR3 DNA sequence: TGTGCCAGCAGCCAAGAATGGCTAGCGGAATCGGATGAGCAGTTCTTC.